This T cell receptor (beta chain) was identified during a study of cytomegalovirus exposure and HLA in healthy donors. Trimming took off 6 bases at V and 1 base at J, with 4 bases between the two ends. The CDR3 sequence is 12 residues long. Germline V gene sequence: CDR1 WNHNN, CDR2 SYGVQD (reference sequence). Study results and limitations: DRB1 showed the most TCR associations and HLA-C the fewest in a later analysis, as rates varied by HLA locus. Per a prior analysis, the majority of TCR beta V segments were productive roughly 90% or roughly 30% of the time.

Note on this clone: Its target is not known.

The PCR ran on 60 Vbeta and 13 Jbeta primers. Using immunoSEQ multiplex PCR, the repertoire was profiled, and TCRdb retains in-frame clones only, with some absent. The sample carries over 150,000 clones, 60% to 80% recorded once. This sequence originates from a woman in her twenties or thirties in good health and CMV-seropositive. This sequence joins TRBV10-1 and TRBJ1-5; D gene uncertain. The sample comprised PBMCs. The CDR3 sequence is CASRASNQPQHF. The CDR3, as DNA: TGCGCCAGCAGGGCAAGCAATCAGCCCCAGCATTTT.